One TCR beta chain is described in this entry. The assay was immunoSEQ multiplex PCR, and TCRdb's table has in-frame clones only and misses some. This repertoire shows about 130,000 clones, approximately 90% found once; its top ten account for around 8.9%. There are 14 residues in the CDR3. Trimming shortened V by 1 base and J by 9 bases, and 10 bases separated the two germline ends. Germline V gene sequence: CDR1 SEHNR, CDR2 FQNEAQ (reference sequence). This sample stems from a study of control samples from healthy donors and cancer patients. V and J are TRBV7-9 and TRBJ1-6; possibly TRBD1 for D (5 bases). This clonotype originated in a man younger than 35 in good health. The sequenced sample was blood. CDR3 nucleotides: TGTGCCAGCAGCTTAGACTACGGGGCTTCACCCCTCCACTTT. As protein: CASSLDYGASPLHF.